What follows describes a single TCR beta chain. As yet, its antigen is unknown. Each replicate PCR on the sorted subsets used 200 to 250 ng DNA (approximately 27,000 T cell genomes). TCRdb's copy holds only in-frame clones and misses some; the assay was immunoSEQ multiplex PCR. The repertoire holds roughly 2,000,000 clones, over 85% seen once, with under 2% in the top ten. These data are taken from a study of shared clonotypes between healthy human individuals. Study results and caveats: Generation probabilities were higher for clonotypes shared across all four sorted-subset donors than for unshared ones. For naive CD4 cells, 4% to 6% of clonotypes were shared across a few donors. Estimated richness was generally greater in naive than memory subsets.

The junction had 7 bases not matched to a gene; V was cut back by 0 bases and J by 2 bases. The CDR3 runs to 17 residues. Germline V lookup: CDR1 SGHDN, CDR2 FVKESK. Selected positively for CCR7 and CD45RO-negative, naive CD8 cells excluded terminally differentiated effector memory CD45RA+ cells. The clonotype was recovered from a man between 18 and 29 years old in good health. Some clones in this sample may be carry-over from other donors' samples. The sequencing input was naive CD8+ T cells from PBMCs. The chain combines TRBV14 with TRBJ2-5; 9 nucleotides agree with TRBD2. CDR3 coding DNA: TGTGCCAGCAGCCAAGAACTTGCGGGAGGGCCGCAAGAGACCCAGTACTTC. Its protein product is CASSQELAGGPQETQYF.